This T cell receptor (beta chain) is drawn from a study of shared clonotypes between healthy human individuals (dated by TCRdb to the early 2020s). About the investigation overall: The cohort comprised a couple of women and a few men aged 18 to 49 years. For each donor, three plates each were used for CD4 naive and CD4 memory, two plates were used for CD8 naive, and one plate was used for CD8 memory. Different laboratories and diverse techniques were used to prepare libraries and sequence TCR repertoires, to increase sequencing depth and limit assay-specific biases. To estimate repertoire size and how much clonotypes are shared between individuals, the study performed deep sequencing of blood TCR repertoires from a handful of healthy adults. Per donor, leukapheresis produced somewhere between about 0.85 and 9.5 billion PBMCs. Study-wide conclusions, independent of this receptor: Sampling was restricted to blood, and TCR repertoires in tissues likely differ from the TCR repertoires found in blood. Incomplete sequencing was indicated by rarefaction of sorted-subset datasets, despite the large sequencing depth. Pairwise subsampling indicated that sequencing depth was expected to affect the degree of clonotype sharing among donors. Approximately 5% of naive CD4, 3.5% of naive CD8, approximately 2% of memory CD4, and about 0.4% of memory CD8 clonotypes were shared across several donors. Compared with non-shared clonotypes, clonotypes shared by all four sorted-subset donors had higher generation probabilities. Because the study included only a small number of donors, the genetic and exposure-history diversity represented was limited. Estimated clonotype richness was generally larger for naive than for memory subsets.

Using the deep immunoSEQ assay, TCR CDR3 regions were amplified from genomic DNA by multiplex PCR. For each cell subset, the extracted genomic DNA was distributed evenly across all wells of several immunoSEQ 96-well plates, and each plate served as one replicate. For sorted subsets, each replicate PCR was loaded with 200 to 250 ng genomic DNA, equivalent to 30,000 or so T cell genomes. Purified libraries were measured with a Qubit 3.0 fluorometer, size-checked on a Bioanalyzer 2100, and measured again with the KAPA Library Quantification kit. Each immunoSEQ 96-well plate was sequenced on its own single-read 150-cycle Illumina NextSeq 550 flow cell. The study's own analysis went as follows. Because the immunoSEQ output held only junctional sequences and lacked quality scores, the filtering could not match the filtering applied to full-length reads. Sequences were annotated with PyIR, a Python wrapper for IgBLAST v1.9, and V/J genes and CDR3 were assigned using IMGT germline references. Reads were removed for weak V/J assignments (E-value above 1e-6), missing CDR3, stop codons, out-of-frame junctions, or ambiguous translated residues. V3J clonotypes were defined as sequences sharing an identical inferred V gene, J gene, and CDR3 amino acid sequence. Percentage overlap between repertoires was computed as shared unique clonotypes divided by the size of the smaller repertoire. RTK rarefaction, the Chao1 estimator, and Recon v2.1 estimates of unobserved clonotypes were used to assess repertoire richness. For all TCRbeta clonotypes obtained by the gDNA method from a few donors, generation probabilities were computed with OLGA. Drawn from immuneACCESS, this table holds only the in-frame rearrangements with V and J called that TCRdb kept. Clones are partly lost; checked studies trace under half to an unresolved V gene and leave the rest unexplained. V, J and clone size reflect that table, while D and trimming were determined from the DNA. This sample comprises millions of clones, around 96% of them detected only once. Approximately 1.2% of the sample goes to the ten largest clones.

CD8 naive samples consisted of CD45RO-negative cells that were positively selected for CCR7, yielding a CD45RA+CCR7+ population without TemRA cells. Donors were healthy HIV-negative adults with no recently reported acute infections or vaccinations. Only Caucasian adults living in Nashville, Tennessee, USA were represented among the donors. Blood was collected by leukapheresis, and PBMCs were isolated by Ficoll-Histopaque density gradient centrifugation and then cryopreserved in liquid nitrogen vapor phase. Purity and quantity of every magnetically sorted T cell population were checked by analytical flow cytometry. Each sorted fraction had its genomic DNA isolated and then quantified by UV absorbance on a Nanodrop 2000c. In its sample, this clone was seen once. Its recognized antigen is unknown. No much larger clonotype is one base removed from it; base qualities were not supplied. CDR1 and CDR2 are drawn from the germline V gene: SQVTM, ANQGSEA. The CDR3 goes from the cysteine to the phenylalanine over 10 residues. Here the CDR3 DNA is all that survives: 30 bases in frame from base 1. Trimming takes 5 bases from V and 4 bases from J, and the germline ends sit 2 bases apart.

The TCR was taken from a man aged 18-30 years in good health. Material: naive CD8+ T cells sorted from blood. The cell subset or site label corresponds to: CD45RA+CCR7+. The V gene is TRBV29-1 and the J gene is TRBJ2-2; the D gene remains uncertain. The CDR3 loop reads CSVFTGELFF. The nucleotide sequence reads TGCAGCGTTTTCACCGGGGAGCTGTTTTTT.